Listed below are T cell receptor beta chains from one sample, sequenced in a study of regulatory T cells in long-lasting Graves disease. In TCRdb, the multiplex PCR reads were re-called with MiXCR into one record per CDR3 protein. Of 550,000 to 650,000 distinct CDR3 sequences in the sample, around 15% were seen once. The sample also formed part of further work on T cells in Graves' hyperthyroidism and ophthalmopathy.

The sample here was peripheral blood mononuclear cells (PBMCs), taken at new diagnosis, from a patient treated with antithyroid drugs. These receptors originate from a young man with Graves disease. The CDR3 runs from the conserved cysteine through the conserved F or W. Each record gives: V gene, D gene, clone size, J gene, CDR3 DNA, CDR3 protein. D genes are given only for firm matches. Clone sizes are given selectively: once, few, many, or a class where the clone is expanded.

>TRBV29-1|.|.|TRBJ1-4
TGCAGCGTTGAAGATAGGACAGTGGGAAGCGAAAAACTGTTTTTT
CSVEDRTVGSEKLFF
>TRBV19|.|once|TRBJ1-5
TGTGCCAGTAGTATAGATCGCCAGTTTCAGCCCCAGCATTTT
CASSIDRQFQPQHF
>TRBV7-8|TRBD2|.|TRBJ2-1
TGTGCCAGCAGCCCGAGTACGGTAAGACTAGCGCCGTACAATGAGCAGTTCTTC
CASSPSTVRLAPYNEQFF
>TRBV5-1|.|many|TRBJ2-7
TGCGCCAGCAGCTTCGGGGGGACAGCGGGCTACGAGCAGTACTTC
CASSFGGTAGYEQYF
>TRBV27|.|few|TRBJ1-6
TGTGCCAGCAAACCCACAGACGACTATAATTCACCCCTCCACTTT
CASKPTDDYNSPLHF
>TRBV10-3|TRBD1|.|TRBJ2-5
TGTGCCATCAGTACCACAGGGGCAGAGACCCAGTACTTC
CAISTTGAETQYF
>TRBV9|TRBD2|few|TRBJ2-7
TGTGCCAGCAGCCCAACCCCGACTAGCGGGAGCGGGGAGCAGTACTTC
CASSPTPTSGSGEQYF
>TRBV29-1|.|few|TRBJ2-3
TGCAGCGTTGAAGATGGGTCGAAGCGAGATACGCAGTATTTT
CSVEDGSKRDTQYF
>TRBV7-9|TRBD2|.|TRBJ2-3
TGTGCCAGCAGCCCTTCGCGGGAGGGCGCAGATACGCAGTATTTT
CASSPSREGADTQYF
>TRBV10-3|.|few|TRBJ2-3
TGTGCCATCAGTGGGACGACCGGGTCCACGGATACGCAGTATTTT
CAISGTTGSTDTQYF
>TRBV5-1|.|few|TRBJ2-7
TGCGCCAGCAGCGTTGAACGGGACACCTACGAGCAGTACTTC
CASSVERDTYEQYF
>TRBV12-3/TRBV12-4|TRBD1|.|TRBJ1-2
TGTGCCAGCAGTTTAGACAAGTCAGGGGGCTATGGCTACACCTTC
CASSLDKSGGYGYTF
>TRBV5-6|TRBD1|few|TRBJ2-3
TGTGCCAGCATTAGACGACAGGGCTACACAGATACGCAGTATTTT
CASIRRQGYTDTQYF
>TRBV30|.|many|TRBJ2-3
TGTGCCTGGGGTTATCTAGGGTCTAGCACAGATACGCAGTATTTT
CAWGYLGSSTDTQYF
>TRBV28|.|.|TRBJ2-3
TGTGCCAGCAGTTTACAGGGTGTACAGCCCCAGTATTTT
CASSLQGVQPQYF
>TRBV12-3/TRBV12-4|.|many|TRBJ1-6
TGTGCCAGCAGTTTAGGGTCAGGGGCTTCACCCCTCCACTTT
CASSLGSGASPLHF
>TRBV4-1|TRBD2|.|TRBJ2-7
TGCGCCAGCAGCCAAGTGGCGTCTAGCGGGAGGTACGAGCAGTACTTC
CASSQVASSGRYEQYF